This entry is about one T cell receptor (beta chain). Antigen specificity is unknown. It was cDNA, reverse transcribed from extracted RNA, that served as the sequencing template. Some clones are missing from TCRdb's copy, which holds only in-frame ones; the method was immunoSEQ multiplex PCR. The sample has 120,000 or so clones; 40% to 55% are singletons. The source of the sample is a study of CD8+ T cells in alopecia areata. General study findings and limits: An increase in clonality over normal scalp was evident in lesional scalp, especially alopecia totalis/universalis. Shared TCR sequences were less clear between patients than in mice, possibly partly from HLA diversity.

V was cut by 2 bases and J by 11 bases, with 11 bases left in between. The CDR3 runs 13 residues. Germline-derived CDR1 and CDR2 are SGHDT and YYEEEE. Lesional scalp tissue (obtained by punch biopsy) and peripheral blood were collected from alopecia areata patients. PBMCs served as the source from which CD4+ and CD8+ T cells were sorted. This receptor was obtained from a human donor with alopecia areata. The material sequenced was NKG2D-low CD8+ T cells sorted from blood. The chain combines TRBV5-6 with TRBJ1-6, with a possible D match to TRBD1 (5 bases). CDR3: CASSLGTPAPLHF. As DNA, the CDR3 is TGTGCCAGCAGCTTAGGGACGCCCGCACCCCTCCACTTT.